This T cell receptor (beta chain) was sequenced for a study of control samples from healthy donors and cancer patients (dated by TCRdb to 2018 to 2020). About this clone itself: Its antigen target is currently unknown. The sample holds no much larger clone one base away, and base qualities are not on file.

Receptor amplification or capture employed the immunoSEQ multiplex PCR assay. TCRdb re-hosts the immuneACCESS table, in-frame sequences only. Its copies lack some clones; in the studies checked, an unresolved V gene accounts for under half of them, and the cause for the rest is not known. This sample has 70,000 or so clones in its table, and over 75% of those were observed once. The leading ten clones occupy roughly 28% of the sample. In the germline V gene, CDR1 corresponds to SGHTA and CDR2 to FQGNSA. The CDR3 contains 11 residues, cysteine and phenylalanine counted. Solely the CDR3 DNA is kept, with 33 bases framed from the first base. At the junction V is shortened by 5 bases and J by 8 bases, with 7 bases in between.

The receptor comes from a man in his fifties in good health. Sequencing used blood. The rearranged chain carries TRBV7-2 and TRBJ2-1; no D gene call is confident. The DNA is as follows: TGTGCCAGCAGCGCAGTCCATGAGCAGTTCTTC. This sequence encodes CASSAVHEQFF. With all but the CDR3 taken from the reference TRBV7-2 and TRBJ2-1 genes, the full variable domain is: GAGVSQSPSNKVTEKGKDVELRCDPISGHTALYWYRQSLGQGLEFLIYFQGNSAPDKSGLPSDRFSAERTGGSVSTLTIQRTQQEDSAVYLCASSAVHEQFFGPGTRLTVL.